This T cell receptor beta chain was found in a study of shared clonotypes between healthy human individuals. Study-wide results and limits: Rarefaction demonstrated incomplete sorted-subset sequencing despite large depth. Naive CD4 clonotype sharing across several donors was approximately 5%.

Every immunoSEQ plate was one replicate of a subset's evenly spread DNA. Data came from immunoSEQ multiplex PCR; TCRdb stores just in-frame clones and leaves some out. Among about 980,000 clones listed, approximately 76% were seen once. CD4+ cells underwent separation, giving CD45RA+ naive and CD45RA-negative memory subsets. Details on this clone: The target antigen is unknown.

Trimming cost V 5 bases and J 9 bases, with 11 bases left between them. Looked up from germline, CDR1 is MNHEY and CDR2 is SVGAGI. CDR3 length: 12 residues. The sequencing input was memory CD4+ T cells sorted from blood. Documented subset: CD45RA-negative fraction. The receptor comes from a man aged 18 to 29 in good health. V and J are TRBV6-5 and TRBJ2-1; D is ambiguous. CDR3 sequence: CASSNPPGEQFF. CDR3 in DNA: TGTGCCAGCAGTAATCCGCCGGGTGAGCAGTTCTTC.